These 29 T cell receptor beta chains were sequenced from one sample in a study of cytomegalovirus exposure and HLA in healthy donors. It was with 60 Vbeta and 13 Jbeta primers that the PCR ran. TCRdb's table, derived via immunoSEQ multiplex PCR, lists solely in-frame clones and lacks some. The table shows roughly 150,000 clones, with roughly 10% occurring only once. Sequencing was carried out using PBMCs. The receptors come from a male donor in good health and CMV-seronegative.

The chain uses TRBV19 and TRBJ1-6, with 8 bases lining up with TRBD1. This CDR3 is built from 15 residues. The V and J ends lost 11 bases and 2 bases, in that order; junction bases with no gene match: 8. Per the germline V gene, CDR1 is LNHDA and CDR2 is SQIVND (reference sequence). CDR3 bases: TGTGCCGGGTGGACAGGGAACCCCTATAATTCACCCCTCCACTTT. Translating it yields CAGWTGNPYNSPLHF. Full variable domain (rest looked up from reference TRBV19 and TRBJ1-6): DGGITQSPKYLFRKEGQNVTLSCEQNLNHDAMYWYRQDPGQGLRLIYYSQIVNDFQKGDIAEGYSVSREKKESFPLTVTSAQKNPTAFYLCAGWTGNPYNSPLHFGNGTRLTVT.

The J gene is TRBJ2-7, the V gene TRBV2; D may be TRBD1 (6 bases). V dropped 7 bases and J dropped 0 bases, with 19 bases sitting between them. This CDR3 has 16 residues. Germline V gives CDR1 SNHLY, CDR2 FYNNEI. The CDR3 protein is CASMESDSLISYEQYF. DNA for the CDR3: TGTGCCAGCATGGAGTCGGACAGCCTGATCTCCTACGAGCAGTACTTC.

A few counts support this clone. The V call is TRBV9, the J call TRBJ1-4, with D maybe TRBD1 (6 bases). CDR3 length: 18 residues. Trimming stripped 5 bases from V and 8 bases from J, with 28 bases between. Germline V gene sequence: CDR1 SGDLS, CDR2 YYNGEE. CDR3 nucleotide sequence: TGTGCCAGCAGTGCCGGACGGGACCTACAGGGACGAGGAGAAAAACTGTTTTTT. Translated: CASSAGRDLQGRGEKLFF.

The rearrangement joins TRBV7-9 to TRBJ1-3; TRBD1 aligns across 11 bases. The CDR3 totals 19 residues. Germline lookup yields CDR1 SEHNR and CDR2 FQNEAQ (reference sequence). V was clipped by 5 bases and J by 0 bases; unmatched bases: 12. For the CDR3, the DNA is TGTGCCAGCAGCCCTCGGGACAGGGGGATACTGTACTCTGGAAACACCATATATTTT. It codes for CASSPRDRGILYSGNTIYF.

Regarding this clone: At one boundary the junction diverges from the germline segment, which might be a read error. The V call is TRBV7-2, the J call TRBJ2-7, with TRBD2 as a possible D gene (6 bases). Germline-derived CDR1 and CDR2 are SGHTA and FQGNSA. The CDR3 is 15 residues long. CDR3 sequence reads: CASSLGGDPVNEPYF. The DNA for the CDR3 is TGTGCCAGCAGCTTAGGGGGGGATCCCGTCAACGAGCCGTACTTC.

This clone has just a few counts. The chain carries TRBV9 and TRBJ1-1; D gene unclear. V lost 0 bases and J lost 4, with 13 bases in between. CDR3 length: 15 residues. CDR1 and CDR2 from the germline V gene are SGDLS and YYNGEE. The CDR3 loop is CASSVASKTFTEAFF. The CDR3 bases are TGTGCCAGCAGCGTAGCCTCTAAGACTTTCACTGAAGCTTTCTTT.

This clone was seen a few times. This chain links TRBV7-9 with TRBJ2-7; no reliable D call. CDR1 SEHNR and CDR2 FQNEAQ come from the germline V gene (reference sequence). The CDR3 sequence is 13 residues long. Trimming left V 7 bases short and J 4 bases short, with 14 bases between. The CDR3 coding sequence is TGTGCCAGCATCAACTCCGCTACTTACGAGCAGTACTTC. Translating it yields CASINSATYEQYF.

This clone was picked up a small number of times. The chain links TRBV5-4 to TRBJ2-4; D uncertain. CDR1 is SGHNT, CDR2 YYREEE, per germline (reference sequence). CDR3 length equals 11 residues. V was trimmed by 7 bases and J by 5 bases, leaving 7 bases between them. Here the CDR3 reads CASHGENIQYF. The CDR3 nucleotides read TGTGCCAGCCACGGAGAAAACATTCAGTACTTC.

This clone was picked up a small number of times. The chain joins TRBV7-9 to TRBJ1-1; possibly TRBD1 for D (6 bases). The CDR3 covers 13 residues. The germline gives CDR1 SEHNR, CDR2 FQNEAQ (reference sequence). V lost 4 bases and J lost 5, with 11 bases in between. Here the CDR3 reads CASSSITGTEAFF. The CDR3 bases are TGTGCCAGCAGCTCTATAACAGGGACTGAAGCTTTCTTT.

This clone was counted only a few times. This sequence joins TRBV28 and TRBJ2-3; D may be TRBD2 (6 bases). CDR3 length: 15 residues. Germline V gene lookup returns CDR1 MDHEN and CDR2 SYDVKM. V was cut by 4 bases and J by 5 bases, with 16 bases left in between. CDR3 region: CASSSRLVSGDTQYF. For the CDR3, the DNA is TGTGCCAGCAGTTCCAGACTAGTATCTGGAGATACGCAGTATTTT.

This clone was found a few times. V usage is TRBV11-1 and J usage is TRBJ2-2; 7 bases fit TRBD1. The length of the CDR3 is 15 residues. Losses at the gene ends were 5 bases for V and 6 bases for J; bases not matched to a gene: 9. CDR1 and CDR2 from the germline V gene are SGHAT and FQDESV (reference sequence). In DNA, the CDR3 is TGTGCCAGCAGCCCGAGGGGGCTTTACTCCGGGGAGCTGTTTTTT. Encoded protein: CASSPRGLYSGELFF. Using reference TRBV11-1 and TRBJ2-2 for the parts outside the CDR3, the full variable domain is EAEVAQSPRYKITEKSQAVAFWCDPISGHATLYWYRQILGQGPELLVQFQDESVVDDSQLPKDRFSAERLKGVDSTLKIQPAELGDSAMYLCASSPRGLYSGELFFGEGSRLTVL.

This clone was observed a few times. This chain joins TRBV5-5 and TRBJ2-7; D is perhaps TRBD2 (6 bases). V was shortened by 6 bases and J by 6 bases, with 16 bases between the two germline ends. The CDR3 contains 13 residues. The germline CDR1 and CDR2 sequences are SGHKS and YYEKEE (reference sequence). Here the CDR3 reads CASTRGIPLEQYF. For the CDR3, the DNA is TGTGCCAGCACGCGGGGTATTCCCCTCGAGCAGTACTTC.

A few counts support this clone. This chain links TRBV2 with TRBJ2-1; tentatively, D is TRBD1 (6 bases). The CDR3 contains 10 residues. Germline V gene sequence: CDR1 SNHLY, CDR2 FYNNEI. V dropped 8 bases and J dropped 9 bases, with 8 bases sitting between them. The CDR3 nucleotides read TGTGCCAGCGGGGGCGGTGAGCAGTTCTTC. Translation: CASGGGEQFF.

This clone was counted a few times. This sequence joins TRBV29-1 and TRBJ1-2; maybe TRBD1 (5 bases). Germline V gene sequence: CDR1 SQVTM, CDR2 ANQGSEA. The CDR3 loop spans 18 amino acids. The ends were cut back, 0 bases at V and 8 bases at J, with 28 bases in the middle. The CDR3 reads CSVEEVLGTQLWEGGYTF. The DNA for the CDR3 is TGCAGCGTTGAAGAGGTCCTTGGTACGCAGCTTTGGGAGGGGGGCTACACCTTC.

CDR3 DNA: TGTGCCACTTTCCAGGACTATGGCTACACCTTC. Its translation: CATFQDYGYTF. The J gene is TRBJ1-2, the V gene TRBV19; the D is unclear. CDR1 is LNHDA, CDR2 SQIVND, per germline (reference sequence). This CDR3 comprises 11 residues. V lost 10 bases, J lost 3 bases, and 9 bases lay in between.

The DNA for the CDR3 is TGTGCCAGCCTAGCGCTTACCTTGGACACCGGGGAGCTGTTTTTT. Its translation is CASLALTLDTGELFF. The rearrangement uses TRBV5-6 and TRBJ2-2, with D perhaps matching TRBD2 (6 bases). The CDR3 extends over 15 amino acids. V was cut by 7 bases and J by 3 bases, with 16 bases left in between. Germline assignment: CDR1 SGHDT and CDR2 YYEEEE.

Only a few counts were recorded for this clone. The gene calls are TRBV6-5 and TRBJ1-1; TRBD1 matches at 8 bases. With 2 bases clipped from V and 7 bases from J, the junction kept 12 bases outside the gene matches. Germline V gene data show CDR1 as MNHEY and CDR2 as SVGAGI. CDR3 length: 16 residues. The CDR3 reads CASSYRRQGLRGEAFF. CDR3 sequence (DNA): TGTGCCAGCAGTTACAGAAGACAGGGGCTCCGTGGTGAAGCTTTCTTT.

This clone was seen more than once but under ten times. The CDR3 nucleotides are TGTGCCAGCAGCCCTCGACTAGCGGGCACAGATACGCAGTATTTT. This translates into CASSPRLAGTDTQYF. V is TRBV9 and J is TRBJ2-3; TRBD2 matches at 9 bases. This CDR3 region has 15 residues. The junction had 4 bases not matched to a gene; V was cut back by 4 bases and J by 1 base. Germline V gene sequence: CDR1 SGDLS, CDR2 YYNGEE.

The CDR3 DNA is TGTGCCAGTAGTGGACGACAGGGATTTGGTGAAAAACTGTTTTTT. Its protein is CASSGRQGFGEKLFF. The chain employs TRBV19 and TRBJ1-4, with 7 bases fitting TRBD1. After removal of 5 bases from V and 7 bases from J, the junction contained 10 bases not matched to a gene. The CDR3 loop spans 15 amino acids. The germline V gene encodes CDR1 LNHDA and CDR2 SQIVND (reference sequence).

This clone was seen a handful of times. The V gene is TRBV27, the J gene TRBJ1-5; D is undetermined. The CDR3 totals 16 residues. Trimming removed 6 bases from V and 0 bases from J, with 15 bases in between. Germline-derived CDR1 and CDR2 are MNHEY and SMNVEV (reference sequence). The CDR3 nucleotides are TGTGCCAGCAGGTCGGGTTCGGAGAATAGCAATCAGCCCCAGCATTTT. This sequence encodes CASRSGSENSNQPQHF.

This clone was picked up one time. The chain uses TRBV27 and TRBJ2-2, with a weak D call TRBD1 (6 bases). V gave up 4 bases and J gave up 0 bases, with 15 bases separating them. Germline V gene data show CDR1 as MNHEY and CDR2 as SMNVEV (reference sequence). The CDR3 extends over 17 amino acids. The CDR3 is CASSSRTAIPNTGELFF. The CDR3 DNA follows: TGTGCCAGCAGTTCCAGGACAGCGATACCGAACACCGGGGAGCTGTTTTTT.

The J gene is TRBJ2-5, the V gene TRBV29-1, with D perhaps TRBD2 (5 bases). The V gene lost 3 bases and the J gene lost 4 bases, with 9 bases spanning the gap. The CDR3 has 12 residues. Germline assignment: CDR1 SQVTM and CDR2 ANQGSEA. CDR3 sequence: CSVESGGETQYF. CDR3 nucleotides: TGCAGCGTTGAGAGCGGCGGAGAGACCCAGTACTTC.

The chain links TRBV29-1 to TRBJ2-2; the D gene is possibly TRBD1 (5 bases). The V and J ends lost 2 bases and 3 bases respectively, with 13 bases between them. Germline V lookup: CDR1 SQVTM, CDR2 ANQGSEA. The CDR3 has 15 amino acids. The CDR3 sequence is CSVELPGIDTGELFF. The CDR3 nucleotides are TGCAGCGTTGAATTGCCAGGGATCGACACCGGGGAGCTGTTTTTT.

This clone was seen only a few times. The J gene is TRBJ1-4, the V gene TRBV28; TRBD1 matches 9 bases. This CDR3 contains 18 residues. The V gene end was trimmed by 5 bases and the J gene end by 0 bases; junction bases not matched to a gene: 10. The germline V gene has CDR1 MDHEN and CDR2 SYDVKM. The CDR3 DNA reads as TGTGCCAGCAGTCATCACAGGGGGCGGGAGGCAACTAATGAAAAACTGTTTTTT. This encodes CASSHHRGREATNEKLFF.

This clone turned up a few times. V gene TRBV5-6 combines with J gene TRBJ2-2, with D possibly matching TRBD2 (6 bases). Trimming shortened V by 4 bases and J by 2 bases, and 12 bases separated the two germline ends. The CDR3 is 15 amino acids. Looked up from germline, CDR1 is SGHDT and CDR2 is YYEEEE. The CDR3 coding sequence is TGTGCCAGCAGCCCTGGGGGGACCAACACCGGGGAGCTGTTTTTT. Protein sequence: CASSPGGTNTGELFF.

The chain carries TRBV28 and TRBJ2-7; unclear D gene. The V and J ends lost 1 base and 6 bases respectively, with 10 bases between them. In germline, CDR1 is MDHEN, CDR2 SYDVKM. The length of the CDR3 is 13 residues. CDR3: CASSLLQVAEQYF. The CDR3 DNA follows: TGTGCCAGCAGTTTATTGCAGGTTGCCGAGCAGTACTTC. Full variable domain (outside the CDR3, taken from reference TRBV28 and TRBJ2-7): DVKVTQSSRYLVKRTGEKVFLECVQDMDHENMFWYRQDPGLGLRLIYFSYDVKMKEKGDIPEGYSVSREKKERFSLILESASTNQTSMYLCASSLLQVAEQYFGPGTRLTVT.

The chain's CDR3 is CASSLDPQGRGTEAFF. As DNA, the CDR3 is TGTGCCAGCAGCTTGGATCCTCAGGGAAGAGGCACTGAAGCTTTCTTT. The V call is TRBV5-5, the J call TRBJ1-1; possible D gene TRBD1, 5 bases. The length of the CDR3 is 16 residues. Germline values: CDR1 SGHKS, CDR2 YYEKEE (reference sequence). V was trimmed by 0 bases and J by 4 bases, leaving 16 bases between them.

This chain uses TRBV6-5 with TRBJ1-2; D gene uncertain. The CDR3 has 16 residues. Germline V gives CDR1 MNHEY, CDR2 SVGAGI. Trimming cost V 0 bases and J 3 bases, with 14 bases left between them. The CDR3 protein is CASSYSSSGMDYGYTF. CDR3 nucleotides: TGTGCCAGCAGTTACTCAAGCTCCGGGATGGACTATGGCTACACCTTC.

This clone appeared a few times. CDR3 protein: CATTSGVNTGELFF. The CDR3 bases are TGTGCCACCACTAGCGGGGTAAACACCGGGGAGCTGTTTTTT. The gene calls are TRBV5-6 and TRBJ2-2; TRBD2 agrees at 10 bases. V shed 9 bases, J shed 2 bases, and the junction held 4 bases outside the gene matches. In germline, CDR1 is SGHDT, CDR2 YYEEEE. This CDR3 spans 14 amino acids.